This T cell receptor (beta chain) emerged from a study of graft-versus-host responses after intestinal transplantation. Study-wide background: Transplants given to recipients were multivisceral, liver-intestinal, or isolated intestinal. Every one of the recipients received anti-thymocyte globulin induction and afterwards took tacrolimus and steroids for approximately three years.

General observations from the study: Recipient bone marrow held GvH clones, some seen earlier in ileum or blood.

Germline V gives CDR1 MDHEN, CDR2 SYDVKM. Trimming removed 8 bases from V and 5 bases from J, with 12 bases in between. The CDR3 covers 12 residues. This table comes from immunoSEQ multiplex PCR, and its TCRdb copy is limited to in-frame clones, with some not included. Seen here are about 100,000 clones, approximately 84% observed once, and the top ten hold around 1%. Note on this clone: Its specificity is unknown.

Sequencing used unstimulated CD4+ T cells sorted from spleen or lymph node cells, obtained before transplant. This sequence was found in a human donor who was the organ donor for an intestinal transplant. The rearrangement links TRBV28 to TRBJ2-5; no firm D call. The CDR3 is CASALLGETQYF. CDR3 nucleotide sequence: TGTGCCAGCGCCTTATTGGGGGAGACCCAGTACTTC.